The subject of this entry is one TCR beta chain. This clonotype was found a few times. It lacks a known antigen. No base-level quality is on record; no much larger clone is a single base apart. This sample was taken from a study of identical twins (dated by TCRdb to about 2016). In the study overall: TCR alpha and beta repertoires from monozygotic twins, unrelated adults of various ages and cord blood were deep-sequenced to test whether fetal clonotypes persist. Replicate twin experiments were performed at different times using different library preparation protocols to rule out contamination.

Reading the germline V gene (reference sequence) gives CDR1 DFQATT and CDR2 SNEGSKA. The trim is 0 bases for V and 9 bases for J, with a gap of 12 bases between the germline ends. The CDR3 numbers 13 residues from cysteine through phenylalanine. Only the CDR3 portion is preserved as DNA: 39 bases, with reading frame beginning at the first base. Library creation used 5' RACE. The sequencing machine was an Illumina HiSeq 2000. A universal primer binding site was introduced by template switching, and a unique molecular identifier was present in the final cDNA, enabling accurate counting of TCR cDNA molecules. Specific primers in the conserved constant-segment region were used to synthesize first-strand cDNA for the TCR alpha and beta chains. To control for contamination, every cDNA library was double barcoded, receiving both a SMART-Mk sample barcode and Illumina barcodes. TruSeq adapter sequences, together with Illumina sample barcodes, were added in two successive PCR steps. Sequencing of the TCR alpha and beta cDNA libraries was done on the Illumina HiSeq platform using custom primers. The study's processing was this. MiGEC processed the raw reads to extract unique molecular identifiers, while MiXCR was used to determine the CDR3 positions. Recombination models were inferred per individual with the repgenHMM and IGoR tools using an EM algorithm. The analysis of shared clonotypes was done with the tcR package in R, with sharing normalized by the product of cloneset sizes. Out-of-frame nonproductive sequences were analyzed to study raw recombination free of thymic and clonal selection effects. In TCRdb, the public reads were trimmed at Q25 with fastp and aligned with MiXCR, with productive beta chains retained. Rows merge per CDR3 protein into single entries with the most common DNA and genes. What appears here as the V and J calls and clone size reflects TCRdb's work, not the paper's. This sample lists roughly 750,000 distinct CDR3 sequences; about 20% were detected once. Around 4.5% of the sample rests with the top ten.

Study-wide conclusions, independent of this receptor: Compared with coincidental sharing between unrelated individuals, out-of-frame TCR alpha sequences shared between twins had an excess of sequences with low generation probability. The excess sharing between twins in beta out-of-frame sequences was weaker because fewer shared sequences reduced the signal-to-noise ratio. Zero-insertion analyses could be partly confounded by invariant T cells such as MAIT and iNKT, although diverse VJ usage argued against such confounding for most clonotypes. Because the same donors could not be followed over many years, the conclusions depended on cross-sectional statistical analysis. Fewer insertions were carried by abundant cord blood beta clonotypes, a similar but weaker trend appeared in young adult naive repertoires, and no such trend appeared in memory repertoires. In monozygotic twins, out-of-frame TCR alpha sharing was systematically underestimated by recombination models, although the models agreed with sharing between unrelated individuals.

Every donor was a healthy Caucasian. Three pairs of female monozygotic twins, all aged roughly 18 to 29 years, made up the twin cohort. RNA for TCR libraries was isolated from peripheral blood mononuclear cells. These data are also associated with another study on T cells expressing NK-cell markers. As noted in the second study: In sorted CD3+CD56+NKG2C+, CD3+CD56+NKG2C- and CD3+CD56-NKG2C+ T-cell subsets from about eight donors, TCR beta-chain repertoires were profiled. Of the eight sequenced donors, seven were found to be HCMV-seropositive and one was found to be HCMV-seronegative. To restrict sorting to alphabetaTCR-expressing T cells, an anti-gammadeltaTCR antibody was added in several experiments. In several donors, the dominant CD3+CD56+NKG2C+ clonotypes were found to rank among the top 10 CD8+ clonotypes and to make up about 1.0-7.0% of CD8+ T cells. Those dominant clonotypes were again the most abundant among CD3+CD56-NKG2C+ cells in a few donors, at about 25-60.1%. Whether the expanded NKG2C-expressing T cell clones were specific for HCMV antigens was left unclear. The study sequenced eight donors, all healthy volunteers chosen at random: three men and five women. To determine HCMV serostatus, a commercial ELISA kit was used to detect HCMV-specific IgG in serum. For over 5 donors, bulk peripheral blood T-cell repertoires were additionally sequenced from unsorted PBMC. MIGEC was used to demultiplex reads and group the reads by UMI, and MiTCR was used to assemble and quantify clonotypes. Only TCR cDNA sequences supported by at least two reads were kept to exclude erroneous sequences. The tcR package was used for downstream repertoire analysis, and clonotypes were matched between fractions using CDR3 nucleotide sequence together with V segment. Antigen specificity was annotated against VDJdb with VDJmatch, allowing one amino acid substitution in CDR3.

This TCR came from a woman in her late teens or twenties in good health. The receptor chain draws on TRBV20-1 and TRBJ1-5, and possibly TRBD1, on 5 matching bases. The sequenced sample consisted of PBMCs. The CDR3 sequence is CSARDLNGGPQHF. The nucleotide sequence is given as TGCAGTGCTAGAGACCTAAACGGGGGGCCCCAGCATTTT.